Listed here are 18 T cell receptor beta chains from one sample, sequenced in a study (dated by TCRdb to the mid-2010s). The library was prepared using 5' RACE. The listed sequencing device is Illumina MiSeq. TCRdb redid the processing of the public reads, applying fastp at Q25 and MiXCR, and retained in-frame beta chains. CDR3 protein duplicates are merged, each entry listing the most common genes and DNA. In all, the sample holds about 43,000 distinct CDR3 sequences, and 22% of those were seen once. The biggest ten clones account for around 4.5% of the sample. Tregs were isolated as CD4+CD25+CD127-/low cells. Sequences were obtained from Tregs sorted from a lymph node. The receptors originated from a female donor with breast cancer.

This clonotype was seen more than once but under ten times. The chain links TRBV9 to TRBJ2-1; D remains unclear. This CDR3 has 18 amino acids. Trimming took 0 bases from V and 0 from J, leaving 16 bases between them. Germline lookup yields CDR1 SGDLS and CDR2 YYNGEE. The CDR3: CASSVATKDQSSYNEQFF. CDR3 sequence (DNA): TGTGCCAGCAGCGTAGCTACCAAGGACCAGAGCTCCTACAATGAGCAGTTCTTC. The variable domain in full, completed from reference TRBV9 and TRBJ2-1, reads DSGVTQTPKHLITATGQRVTLRCSPRSGDLSVYWYQQSLDQGLQFLIQYYNGEERAKGNILERFSAQQFPDLHSELNLSSLELGDSALYFCASSVATKDQSSYNEQFFGPGTRLTVL.

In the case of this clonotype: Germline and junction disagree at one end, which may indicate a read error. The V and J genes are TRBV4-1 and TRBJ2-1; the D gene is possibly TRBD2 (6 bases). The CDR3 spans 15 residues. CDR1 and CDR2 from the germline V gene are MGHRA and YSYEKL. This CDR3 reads CAGSPFSGIYNEQFF. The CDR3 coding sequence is TGCGCCGGCAGCCCCTTTAGCGGAATATACAATGAGCAGTTCTTC.

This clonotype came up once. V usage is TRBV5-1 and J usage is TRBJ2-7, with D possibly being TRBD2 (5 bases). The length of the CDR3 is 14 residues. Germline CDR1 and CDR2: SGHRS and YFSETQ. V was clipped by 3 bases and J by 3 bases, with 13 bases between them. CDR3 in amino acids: CASSSETSYYEQYF. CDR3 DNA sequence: TGCGCCAGCAGCTCTGAAACTAGTTACTACGAGCAGTACTTC. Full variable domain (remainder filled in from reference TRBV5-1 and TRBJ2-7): KAGVTQTPRYLIKTRGQQVTLSCSPISGHRSVSWYQQTPGQGLQFLFEYFSETQRNKGNFPGRFSGRQFSNSRSEMNVSTLELGDSALYLCASSSETSYYEQYFGPGTRLTVT.

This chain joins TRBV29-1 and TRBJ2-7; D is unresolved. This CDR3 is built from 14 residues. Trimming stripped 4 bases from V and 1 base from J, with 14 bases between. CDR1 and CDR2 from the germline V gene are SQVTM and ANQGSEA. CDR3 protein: CSVVFVWQSYEQYF. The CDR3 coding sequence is TGCAGCGTTGTATTCGTTTGGCAGTCCTACGAGCAGTACTTC.

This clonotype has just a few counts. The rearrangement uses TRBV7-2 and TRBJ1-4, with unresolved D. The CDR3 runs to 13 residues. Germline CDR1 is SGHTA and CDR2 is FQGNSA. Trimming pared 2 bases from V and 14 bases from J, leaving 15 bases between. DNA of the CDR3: TGTGCCAGCAGCTTATCGACTGGAAATATGCTGTTTTTT. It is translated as CASSLSTGNMLFF.

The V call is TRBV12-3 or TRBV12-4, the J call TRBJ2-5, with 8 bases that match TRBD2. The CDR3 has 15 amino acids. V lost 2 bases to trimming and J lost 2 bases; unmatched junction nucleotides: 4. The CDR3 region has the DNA TGTGCCAGCAGTTTAACGGGAGGGCCACAAGAGACCCAGTACTTC. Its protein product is CASSLTGGPQETQYF.

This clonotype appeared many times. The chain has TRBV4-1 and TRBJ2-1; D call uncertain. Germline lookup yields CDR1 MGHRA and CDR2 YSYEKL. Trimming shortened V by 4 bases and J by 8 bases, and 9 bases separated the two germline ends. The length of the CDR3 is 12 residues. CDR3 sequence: CASSLWGDEQFF. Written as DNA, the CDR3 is TGCGCCAGCAGCCTTTGGGGTGATGAGCAGTTCTTC.

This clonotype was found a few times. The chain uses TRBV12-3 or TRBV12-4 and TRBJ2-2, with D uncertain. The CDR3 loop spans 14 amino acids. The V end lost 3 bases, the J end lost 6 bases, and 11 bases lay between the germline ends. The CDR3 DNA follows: TGTGCCAGCAGTTTGATAAGGTTGGCCGGGGAGCTGTTTTTT. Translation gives CASSLIRLAGELFF.

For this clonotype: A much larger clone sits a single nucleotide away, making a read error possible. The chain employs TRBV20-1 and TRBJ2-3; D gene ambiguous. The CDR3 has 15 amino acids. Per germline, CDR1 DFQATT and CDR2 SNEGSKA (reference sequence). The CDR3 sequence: CSIEEGKTITDTRYF. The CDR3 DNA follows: TGCAGTATAGAGGAAGGGAAGACAATCACAGATACGCGGTATTTT.

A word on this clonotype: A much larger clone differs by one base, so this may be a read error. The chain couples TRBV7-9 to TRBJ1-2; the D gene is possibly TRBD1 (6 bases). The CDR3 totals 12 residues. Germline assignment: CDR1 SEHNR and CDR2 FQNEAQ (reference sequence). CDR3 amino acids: CAGSLSGDGYTF. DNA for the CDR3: TGTGCCGGCAGCTTATCAGGGGATGGCTACACCTTC. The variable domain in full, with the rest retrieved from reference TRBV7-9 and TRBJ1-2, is DTGVSQNPRHKITKRGQNVTFRCDPISEHNRLYWYRQTLGQGPEFLTYFQNEAQLEKSRLLSDRFSAERPKGSFSTLEIQRTEQGDSAMYLCAGSLSGDGYTFGSGTRLTVV.

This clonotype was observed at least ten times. The CDR3 loop is CASSQVSAQETQYF. The CDR3 region has the DNA TGCGCCAGCAGCCAAGTCAGCGCTCAAGAGACCCAGTACTTC. The J gene is TRBJ2-5, the V gene TRBV4-1; D is ambiguous. Germline V lookup: CDR1 MGHRA, CDR2 YSYEKL. The length of the CDR3 is 14 residues. V was trimmed by 1 base and J by 2 bases, leaving 8 bases between them.

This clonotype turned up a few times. DNA of the CDR3: TGTGCCAGCAGTTACGCGACGGATACGCAGTATTTT. Translated, it gives CASSYATDTQYF. This chain joins TRBV6-6 and TRBJ2-3; D is undetermined. V was clipped by 2 bases and J by 6 bases, with 6 bases between them. Per the germline V gene, CDR1 is MNHNY and CDR2 is SVGAGI (reference sequence). The CDR3 covers 12 residues.

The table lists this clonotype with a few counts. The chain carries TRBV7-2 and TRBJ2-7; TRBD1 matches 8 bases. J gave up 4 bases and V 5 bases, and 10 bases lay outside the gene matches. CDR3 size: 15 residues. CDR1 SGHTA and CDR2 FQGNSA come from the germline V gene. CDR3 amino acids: CASSPRGQGLYEQYF. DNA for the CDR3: TGTGCCAGCAGCCCACGTGGACAGGGACTTTACGAGCAGTACTTC.

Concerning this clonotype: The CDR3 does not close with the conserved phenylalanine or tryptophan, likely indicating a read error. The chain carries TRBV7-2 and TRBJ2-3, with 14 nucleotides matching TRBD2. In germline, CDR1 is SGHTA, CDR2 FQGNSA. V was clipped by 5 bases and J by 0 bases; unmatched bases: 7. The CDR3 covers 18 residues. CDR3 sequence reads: CASSDPRLAGGSTDTQYL. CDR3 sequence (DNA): TGTGCCAGCAGCGATCCTCGACTAGCGGGGGGGAGCACAGATACGCAGTATCTT.

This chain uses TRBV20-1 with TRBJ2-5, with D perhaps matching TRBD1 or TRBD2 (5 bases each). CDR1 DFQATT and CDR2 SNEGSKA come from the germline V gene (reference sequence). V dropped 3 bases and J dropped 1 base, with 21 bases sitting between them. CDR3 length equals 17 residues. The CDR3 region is CSASVTVLGVVQETQYF. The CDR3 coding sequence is TGCAGTGCTAGCGTCACGGTTTTGGGGGTAGTCCAAGAGACCCAGTACTTC.

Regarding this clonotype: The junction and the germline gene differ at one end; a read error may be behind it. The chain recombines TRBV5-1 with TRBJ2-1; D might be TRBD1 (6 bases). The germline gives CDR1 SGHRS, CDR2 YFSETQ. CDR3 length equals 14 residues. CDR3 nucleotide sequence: TGCACCAGCAGCTCGGTGGCCTACAGGGCCGAGCAGTTCTTC. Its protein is CTSSSVAYRAEQFF.

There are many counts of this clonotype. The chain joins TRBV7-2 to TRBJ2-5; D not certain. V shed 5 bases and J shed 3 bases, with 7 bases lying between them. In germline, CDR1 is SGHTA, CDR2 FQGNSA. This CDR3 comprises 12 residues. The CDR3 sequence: CASSKMKETQYF. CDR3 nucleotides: TGTGCCAGCAGCAAGATGAAAGAGACCCAGTACTTC.

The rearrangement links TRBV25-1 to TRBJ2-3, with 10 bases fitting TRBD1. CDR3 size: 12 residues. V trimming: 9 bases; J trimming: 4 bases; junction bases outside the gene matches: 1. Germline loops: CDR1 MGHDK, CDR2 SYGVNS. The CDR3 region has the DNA TGTGCCAGGGACAGGGGGGCAGATACGCAGTATTTT. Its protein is CARDRGADTQYF.